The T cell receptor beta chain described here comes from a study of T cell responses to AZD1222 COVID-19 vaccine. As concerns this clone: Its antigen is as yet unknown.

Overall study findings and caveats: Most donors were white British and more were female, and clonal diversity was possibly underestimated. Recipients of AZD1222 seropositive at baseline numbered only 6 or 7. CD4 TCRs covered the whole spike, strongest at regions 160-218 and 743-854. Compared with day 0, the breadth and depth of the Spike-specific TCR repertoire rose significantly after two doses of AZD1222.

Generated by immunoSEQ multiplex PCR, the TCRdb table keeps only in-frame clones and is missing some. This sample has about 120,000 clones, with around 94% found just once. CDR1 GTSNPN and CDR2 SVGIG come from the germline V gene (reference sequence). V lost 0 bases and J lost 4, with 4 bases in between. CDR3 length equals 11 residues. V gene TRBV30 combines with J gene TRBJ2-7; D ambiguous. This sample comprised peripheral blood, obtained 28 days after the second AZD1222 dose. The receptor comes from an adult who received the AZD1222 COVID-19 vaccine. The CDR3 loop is CAWSVAYEQYF. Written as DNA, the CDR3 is TGTGCCTGGAGTGTAGCGTACGAGCAGTACTTC.